This T cell receptor (beta chain) was captured in a study of long-term antiretroviral therapy in people with HIV. Study observations and caveats: Diversity increased after ART yet remained lower than in transplant donor controls. The study lacked data on ART adherence, viral resistance or therapy changes. Clonotypes expanded prior to ART showed repertoire dominance at all sampled time points.

About this clone: The antigen is undetermined.

Sequencing relied on immunoSEQ assay v3.0, run at survey level. TCRdb's table, derived via immunoSEQ multiplex PCR, lists solely in-frame clones and lacks some. The data contain fewer than 35,000 clones, roughly 97% of them singletons. From germline, CDR1 is MNHNS and CDR2 SASEGT. There are 10 residues in the CDR3. With 9 bases removed from V and 5 bases from J, the gap between germline ends came to 8 bases. The sample in question was unsorted PBMCs, obtained 6.9 years after starting antiretroviral therapy. The TCR originated in a man aged 30 to 45 with HIV. V gene TRBV6-1 combines with J gene TRBJ2-7, with D hard to call. This chain's CDR3 is CASSWNEQYF. Here the CDR3 DNA reads TGTGCCAGTTCATGGAACGAGCAGTACTTC.